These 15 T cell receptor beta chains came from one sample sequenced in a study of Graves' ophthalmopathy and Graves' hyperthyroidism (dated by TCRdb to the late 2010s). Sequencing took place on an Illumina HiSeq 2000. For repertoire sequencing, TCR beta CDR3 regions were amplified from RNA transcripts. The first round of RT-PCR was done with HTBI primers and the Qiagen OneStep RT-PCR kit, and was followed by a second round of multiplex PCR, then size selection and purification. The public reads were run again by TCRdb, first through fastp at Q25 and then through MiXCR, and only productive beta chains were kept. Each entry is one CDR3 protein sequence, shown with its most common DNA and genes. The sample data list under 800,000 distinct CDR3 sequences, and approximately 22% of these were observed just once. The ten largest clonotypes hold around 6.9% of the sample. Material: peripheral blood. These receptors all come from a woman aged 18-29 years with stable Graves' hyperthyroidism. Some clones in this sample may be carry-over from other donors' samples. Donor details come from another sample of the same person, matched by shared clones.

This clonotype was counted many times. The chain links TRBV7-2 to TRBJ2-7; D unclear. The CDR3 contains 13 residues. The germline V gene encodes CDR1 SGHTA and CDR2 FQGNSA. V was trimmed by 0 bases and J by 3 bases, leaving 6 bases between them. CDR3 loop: CASSLARDYEQYF. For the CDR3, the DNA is TGTGCCAGCAGCTTAGCGAGAGACTACGAGCAGTACTTC.

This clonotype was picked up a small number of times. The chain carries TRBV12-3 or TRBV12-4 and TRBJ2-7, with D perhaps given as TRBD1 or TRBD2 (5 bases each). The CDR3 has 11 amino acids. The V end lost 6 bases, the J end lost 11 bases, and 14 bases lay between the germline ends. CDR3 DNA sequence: TGTGCCAGCAGCCTGGACGGGGCGGAGTACTTC. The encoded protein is CASSLDGAEYF.

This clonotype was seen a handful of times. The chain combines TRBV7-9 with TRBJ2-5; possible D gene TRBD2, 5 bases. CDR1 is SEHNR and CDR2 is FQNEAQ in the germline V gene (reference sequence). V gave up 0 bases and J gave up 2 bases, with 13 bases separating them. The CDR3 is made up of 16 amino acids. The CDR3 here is CASSLALERRQETQYF. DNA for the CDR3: TGTGCCAGCAGCTTAGCGTTGGAGCGGAGACAAGAGACCCAGTACTTC.

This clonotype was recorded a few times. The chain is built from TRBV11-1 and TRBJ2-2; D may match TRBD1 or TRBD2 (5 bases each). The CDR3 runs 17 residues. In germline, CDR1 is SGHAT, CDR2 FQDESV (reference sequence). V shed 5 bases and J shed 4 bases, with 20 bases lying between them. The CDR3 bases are TGTGCCAGCAGCGTCGGCTCTTGGGACCGTTCCACCGGGGAGCTGTTTTTT. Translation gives CASSVGSWDRSTGELFF.

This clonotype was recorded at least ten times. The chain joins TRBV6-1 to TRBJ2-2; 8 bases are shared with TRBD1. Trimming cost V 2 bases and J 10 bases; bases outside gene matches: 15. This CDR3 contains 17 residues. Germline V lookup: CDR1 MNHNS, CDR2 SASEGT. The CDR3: CASSERWTGLFPEELFF. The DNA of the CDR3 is TGTGCCAGCAGTGAACGATGGACAGGGTTATTCCCGGAGGAGCTGTTTTTT.

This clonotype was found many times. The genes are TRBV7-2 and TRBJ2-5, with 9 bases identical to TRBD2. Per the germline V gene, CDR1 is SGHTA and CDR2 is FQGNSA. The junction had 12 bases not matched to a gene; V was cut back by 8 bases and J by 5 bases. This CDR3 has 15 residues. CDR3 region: CASGGTSSVRETQYF. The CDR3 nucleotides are TGTGCCAGCGGTGGGACTAGCTCTGTTCGGGAGACCCAGTACTTC.

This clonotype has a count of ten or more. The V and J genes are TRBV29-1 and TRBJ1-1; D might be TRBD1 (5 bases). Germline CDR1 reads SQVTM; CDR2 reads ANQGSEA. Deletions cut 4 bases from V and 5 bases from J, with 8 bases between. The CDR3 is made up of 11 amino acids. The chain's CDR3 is CSVVWGTEAFF. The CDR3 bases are TGCAGCGTTGTCTGGGGGACTGAAGCTTTCTTT.

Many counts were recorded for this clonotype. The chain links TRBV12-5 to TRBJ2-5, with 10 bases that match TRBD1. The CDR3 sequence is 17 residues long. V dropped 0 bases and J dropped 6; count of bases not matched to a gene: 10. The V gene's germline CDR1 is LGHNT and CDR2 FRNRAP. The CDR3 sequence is CASGLVRDRGRGKTQYF. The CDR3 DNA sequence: TGTGCTAGTGGTTTGGTACGAGACAGGGGGCGCGGGAAGACCCAGTACTTC.

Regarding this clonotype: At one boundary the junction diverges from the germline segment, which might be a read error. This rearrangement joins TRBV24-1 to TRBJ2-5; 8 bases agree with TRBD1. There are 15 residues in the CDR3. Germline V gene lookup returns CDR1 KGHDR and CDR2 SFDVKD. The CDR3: CATRGPETGVETKYF. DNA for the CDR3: TGTGCCACTCGGGGGCCTGAGACAGGGGTAGAGACCAAGTACTTC.

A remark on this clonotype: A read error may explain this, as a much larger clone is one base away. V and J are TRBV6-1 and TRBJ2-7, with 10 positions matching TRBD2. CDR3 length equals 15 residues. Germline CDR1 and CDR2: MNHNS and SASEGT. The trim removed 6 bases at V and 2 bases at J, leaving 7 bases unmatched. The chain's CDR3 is CASRGLASSPYEQYF. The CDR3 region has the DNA TGTGCCAGCAGGGGACTAGCGTCCTCCCCCTACGAGCAGTACTTC.

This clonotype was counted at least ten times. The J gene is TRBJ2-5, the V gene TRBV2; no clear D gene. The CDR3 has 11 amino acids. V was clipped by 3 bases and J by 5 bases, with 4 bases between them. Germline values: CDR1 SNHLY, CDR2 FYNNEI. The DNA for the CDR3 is TGTGCCAGCAGTGACTATGAGACCCAGTACTTC. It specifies CASSDYETQYF.

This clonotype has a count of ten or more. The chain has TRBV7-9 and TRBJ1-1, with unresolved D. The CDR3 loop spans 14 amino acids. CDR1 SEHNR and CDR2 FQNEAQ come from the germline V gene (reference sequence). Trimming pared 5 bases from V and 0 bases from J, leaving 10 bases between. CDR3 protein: CASSPDYMNTEAFF. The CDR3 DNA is TGTGCCAGCAGCCCAGACTATATGAACACTGAAGCTTTCTTT.

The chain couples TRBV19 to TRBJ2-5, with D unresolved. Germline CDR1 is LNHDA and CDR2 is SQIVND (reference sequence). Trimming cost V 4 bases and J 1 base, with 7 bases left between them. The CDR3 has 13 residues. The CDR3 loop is CASSRSVQETQYF. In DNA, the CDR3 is TGTGCCAGTAGTAGGTCTGTCCAAGAGACCCAGTACTTC. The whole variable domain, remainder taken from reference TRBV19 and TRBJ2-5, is DGGITQSPKYLFRKEGQNVTLSCEQNLNHDAMYWYRQDPGQGLRLIYYSQIVNDFQKGDIAEGYSVSREKKESFPLTVTSAQKNPTAFYLCASSRSVQETQYFGPGTRLLVL.

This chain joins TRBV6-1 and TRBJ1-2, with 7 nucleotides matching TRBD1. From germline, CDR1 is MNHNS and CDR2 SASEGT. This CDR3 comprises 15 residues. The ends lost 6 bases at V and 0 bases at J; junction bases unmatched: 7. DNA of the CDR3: TGTGCCAGCAGATGGGACAGATCAGCTAACTATGGCTACACCTTC. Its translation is CASRWDRSANYGYTF.

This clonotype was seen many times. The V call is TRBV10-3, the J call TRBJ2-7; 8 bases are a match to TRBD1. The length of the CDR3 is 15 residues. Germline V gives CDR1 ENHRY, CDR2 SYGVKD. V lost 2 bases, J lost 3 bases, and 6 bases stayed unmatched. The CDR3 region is CAISEPRQGLYEQYF. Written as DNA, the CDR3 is TGTGCCATCAGTGAGCCAAGACAGGGGCTCTACGAGCAGTACTTC.